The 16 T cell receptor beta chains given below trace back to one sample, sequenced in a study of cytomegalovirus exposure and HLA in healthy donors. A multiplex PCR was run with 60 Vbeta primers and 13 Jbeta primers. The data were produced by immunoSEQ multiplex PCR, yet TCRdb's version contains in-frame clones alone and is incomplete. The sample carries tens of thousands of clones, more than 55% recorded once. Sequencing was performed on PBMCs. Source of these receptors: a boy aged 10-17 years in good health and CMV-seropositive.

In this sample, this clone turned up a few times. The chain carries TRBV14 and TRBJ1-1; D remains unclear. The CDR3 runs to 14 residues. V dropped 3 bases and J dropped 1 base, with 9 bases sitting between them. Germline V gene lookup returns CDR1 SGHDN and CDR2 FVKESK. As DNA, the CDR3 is TGTGCCAGCAGCCATCCGCGGGAGAACACTGAAGCTTTCTTT. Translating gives CASSHPRENTEAFF.

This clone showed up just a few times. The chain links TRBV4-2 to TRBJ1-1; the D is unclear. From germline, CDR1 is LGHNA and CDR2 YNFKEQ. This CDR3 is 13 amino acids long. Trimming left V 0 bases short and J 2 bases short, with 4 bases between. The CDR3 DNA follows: TGTGCCAGCAGCCAAGAGCGCAACACTGAAGCTTTCTTT. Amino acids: CASSQERNTEAFF.

In DNA form, the CDR3 reads TGTGCCAGCAGTCTTAATGACGGGGATACGCAGTATTTT. Amino acids: CASSLNDGDTQYF. J is TRBJ2-3 and V is TRBV7-8; D unclear. CDR3 length: 13 residues. The V end lost 6 bases, the J end lost 6 bases, and 13 bases lay between the germline ends. Germline CDR1 reads SGHVS; CDR2 reads FQNEAQ.

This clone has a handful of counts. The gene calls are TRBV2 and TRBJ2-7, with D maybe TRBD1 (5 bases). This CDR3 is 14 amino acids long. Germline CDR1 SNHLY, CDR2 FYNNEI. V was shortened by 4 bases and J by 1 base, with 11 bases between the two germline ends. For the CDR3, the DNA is TGTGCCAGCAGTGGGGGCAGCCAATCCTACGAGCAGTACTTC. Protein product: CASSGGSQSYEQYF. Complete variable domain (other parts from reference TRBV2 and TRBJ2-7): EPEVTQTPSHQVTQMGQEVILRCVPISNHLYFYWYRQILGQKVEFLVSFYNNEISEKSEIFDDQFSVERPDGSNFTLKIRSTKLEDSAMYFCASSGGSQSYEQYFGPGTRLTVT.

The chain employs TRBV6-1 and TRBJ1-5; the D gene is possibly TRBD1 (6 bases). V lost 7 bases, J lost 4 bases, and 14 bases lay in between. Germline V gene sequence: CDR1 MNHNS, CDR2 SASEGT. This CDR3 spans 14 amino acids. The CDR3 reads CASKTTGVNQPQHF. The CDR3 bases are TGTGCCAGCAAGACGACAGGCGTTAATCAGCCCCAGCATTTT.

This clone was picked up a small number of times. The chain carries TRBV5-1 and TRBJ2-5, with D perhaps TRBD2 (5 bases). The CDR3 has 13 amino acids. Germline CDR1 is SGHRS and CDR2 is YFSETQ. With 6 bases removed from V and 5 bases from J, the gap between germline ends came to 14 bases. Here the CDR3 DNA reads TGCGCCAGCACCCTACACAGAGGGGAGACCCAGTACTTC. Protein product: CASTLHRGETQYF.

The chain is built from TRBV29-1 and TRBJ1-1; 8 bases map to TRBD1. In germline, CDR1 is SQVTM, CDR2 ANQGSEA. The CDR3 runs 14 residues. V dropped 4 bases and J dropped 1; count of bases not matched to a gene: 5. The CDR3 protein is CSVGFGTGNTEAFF. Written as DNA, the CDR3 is TGCAGCGTTGGTTTCGGGACAGGGAACACTGAAGCTTTCTTT.

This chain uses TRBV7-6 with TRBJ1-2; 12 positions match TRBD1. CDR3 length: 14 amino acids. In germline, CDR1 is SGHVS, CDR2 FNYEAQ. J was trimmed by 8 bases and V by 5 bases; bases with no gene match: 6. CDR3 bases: TGTGCCAGCAGCCCGGGACAGGGGGCTACCGGCTACACCTTC. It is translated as CASSPGQGATGYTF. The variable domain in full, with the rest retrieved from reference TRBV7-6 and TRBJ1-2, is GAGVSQSPRYKVTKRGQDVALRCDPISGHVSLYWYRQALGQGPEFLTYFNYEAQQDKSGLPNDRFSAERPEGSISTLTIQRTEQRDSAMYRCASSPGQGATGYTFGSGTRLTVV.

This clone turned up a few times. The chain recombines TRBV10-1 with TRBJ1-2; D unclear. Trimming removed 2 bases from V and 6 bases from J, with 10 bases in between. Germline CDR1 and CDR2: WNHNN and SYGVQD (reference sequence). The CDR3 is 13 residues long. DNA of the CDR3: TGCGCCAGCAGTGAGAGCCAATTCGATGGCTACACCTTC. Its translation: CASSESQFDGYTF.

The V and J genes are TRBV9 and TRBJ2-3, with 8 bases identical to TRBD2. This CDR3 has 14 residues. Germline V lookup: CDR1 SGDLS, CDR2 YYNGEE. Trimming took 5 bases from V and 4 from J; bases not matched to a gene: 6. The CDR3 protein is CASSTGGAPDTQYF. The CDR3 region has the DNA TGTGCCAGCAGTACCGGGGGGGCCCCAGATACGCAGTATTTT.

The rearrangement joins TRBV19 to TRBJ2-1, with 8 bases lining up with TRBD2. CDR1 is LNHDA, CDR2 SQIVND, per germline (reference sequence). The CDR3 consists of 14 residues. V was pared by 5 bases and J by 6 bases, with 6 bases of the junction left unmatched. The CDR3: CASSRAGGGNEQFF. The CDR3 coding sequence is TGTGCCAGTAGTCGTGCGGGGGGCGGCAATGAGCAGTTCTTC.

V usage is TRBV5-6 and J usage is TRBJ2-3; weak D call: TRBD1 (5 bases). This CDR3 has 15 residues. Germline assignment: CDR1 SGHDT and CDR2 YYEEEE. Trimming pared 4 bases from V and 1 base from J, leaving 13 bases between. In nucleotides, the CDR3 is TGTGCCAGCAGCACCCAGGGCACTGGCACAGATACGCAGTATTTT. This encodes CASSTQGTGTDTQYF. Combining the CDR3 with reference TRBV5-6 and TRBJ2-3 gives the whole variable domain DAGVTQSPTHLIKTRGQQVTLRCSPKSGHDTVSWYQQALGQGPQFIFQYYEEEERQRGNFPDRFSGHQFPNYSSELNVNALLLGDSALYLCASSTQGTGTDTQYFGPGTRLTVL.

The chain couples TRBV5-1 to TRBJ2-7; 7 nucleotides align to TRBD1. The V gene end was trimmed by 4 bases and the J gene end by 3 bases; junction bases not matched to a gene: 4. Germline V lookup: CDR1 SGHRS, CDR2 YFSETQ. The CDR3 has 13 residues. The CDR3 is CASSPRQGYEQYF. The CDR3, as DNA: TGCGCCAGCAGCCCAAGACAGGGCTACGAGCAGTACTTC.

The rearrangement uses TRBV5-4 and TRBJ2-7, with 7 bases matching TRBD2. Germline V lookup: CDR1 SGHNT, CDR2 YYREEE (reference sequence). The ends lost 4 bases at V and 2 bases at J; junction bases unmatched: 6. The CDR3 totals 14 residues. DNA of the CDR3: TGTGCCAGCAGCCCTGGACTAGTAACCTACGAGCAGTACTTC. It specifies CASSPGLVTYEQYF.

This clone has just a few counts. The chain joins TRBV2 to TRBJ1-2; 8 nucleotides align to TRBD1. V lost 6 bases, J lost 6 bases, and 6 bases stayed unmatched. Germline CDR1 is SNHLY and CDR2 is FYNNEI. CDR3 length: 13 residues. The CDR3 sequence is CASSARTGNGYTF. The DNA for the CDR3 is TGTGCCAGCAGCGCCCGGACAGGGAATGGCTACACCTTC.

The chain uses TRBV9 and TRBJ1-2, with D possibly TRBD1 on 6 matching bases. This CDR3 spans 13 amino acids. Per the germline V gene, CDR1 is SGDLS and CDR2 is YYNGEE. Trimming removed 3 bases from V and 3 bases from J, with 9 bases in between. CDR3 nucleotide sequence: TGTGCCAGCAGCGACACAGGGTACTATGGCTACACCTTC. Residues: CASSDTGYYGYTF.